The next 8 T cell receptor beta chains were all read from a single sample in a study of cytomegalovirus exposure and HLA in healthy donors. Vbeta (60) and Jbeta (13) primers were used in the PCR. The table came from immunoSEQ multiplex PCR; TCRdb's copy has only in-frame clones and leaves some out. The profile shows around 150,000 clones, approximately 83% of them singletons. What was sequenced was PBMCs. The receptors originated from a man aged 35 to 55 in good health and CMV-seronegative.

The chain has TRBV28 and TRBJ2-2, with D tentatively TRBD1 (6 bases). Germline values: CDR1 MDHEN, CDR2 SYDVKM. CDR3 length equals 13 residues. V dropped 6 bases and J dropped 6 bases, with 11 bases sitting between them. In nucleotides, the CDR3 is TGTGCCAGCAGACAGGGACACGCCGGGGAGCTGTTTTTT. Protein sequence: CASRQGHAGELFF.

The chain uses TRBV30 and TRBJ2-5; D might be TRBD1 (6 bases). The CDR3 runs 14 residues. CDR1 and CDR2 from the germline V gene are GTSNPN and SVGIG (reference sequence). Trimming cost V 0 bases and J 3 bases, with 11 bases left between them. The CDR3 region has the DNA TGTGCCTGGAGTGTATCCAGGGGTGAAGAGACCCAGTACTTC. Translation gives CAWSVSRGEETQYF. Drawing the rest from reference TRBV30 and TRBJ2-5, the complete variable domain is SQTIHQWPATLVQPVGSPLSLECTVEGTSNPNLYWYRQAAGRGLQLLFYSVGIGQISSEVPQNLSASRPQDRQFILSSKKLLLSDSGFYLCAWSVSRGEETQYFGPGTRLLVL.

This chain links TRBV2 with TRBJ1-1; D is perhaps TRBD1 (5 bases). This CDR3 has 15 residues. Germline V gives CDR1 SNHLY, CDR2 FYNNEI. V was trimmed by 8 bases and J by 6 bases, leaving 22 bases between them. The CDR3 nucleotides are TGTGCCAGCGTAATGAGAACAGGTACGCGCTCTGAAGCTTTCTTT. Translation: CASVMRTGTRSEAFF.

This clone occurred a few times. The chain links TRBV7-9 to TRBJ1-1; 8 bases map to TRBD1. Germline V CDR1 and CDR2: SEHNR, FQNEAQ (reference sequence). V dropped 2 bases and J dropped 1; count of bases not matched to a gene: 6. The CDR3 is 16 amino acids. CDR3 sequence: CASSLLETGGNTEAFF. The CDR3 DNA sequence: TGTGCCAGCAGCTTACTTGAAACAGGGGGGAACACTGAAGCTTTCTTT.

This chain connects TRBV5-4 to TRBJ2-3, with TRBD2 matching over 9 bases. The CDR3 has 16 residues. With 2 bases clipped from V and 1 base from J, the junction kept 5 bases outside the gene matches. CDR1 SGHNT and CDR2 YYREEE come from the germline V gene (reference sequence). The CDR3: CASSLIAGDRTDTQYF. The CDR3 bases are TGTGCCAGCAGCTTAATAGCGGGAGACCGCACAGATACGCAGTATTTT.

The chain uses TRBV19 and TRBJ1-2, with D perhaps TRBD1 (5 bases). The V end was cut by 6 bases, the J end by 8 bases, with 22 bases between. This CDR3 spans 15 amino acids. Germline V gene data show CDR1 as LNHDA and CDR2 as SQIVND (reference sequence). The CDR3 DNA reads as TGTGCCAGTAGATTCCGCGGGGGGACCGGGGCCGGCTACACCTTC. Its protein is CASRFRGGTGAGYTF. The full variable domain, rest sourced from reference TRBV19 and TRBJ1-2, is DGGITQSPKYLFRKEGQNVTLSCEQNLNHDAMYWYRQDPGQGLRLIYYSQIVNDFQKGDIAEGYSVSREKKESFPLTVTSAQKNPTAFYLCASRFRGGTGAGYTFGSGTRLTVV.

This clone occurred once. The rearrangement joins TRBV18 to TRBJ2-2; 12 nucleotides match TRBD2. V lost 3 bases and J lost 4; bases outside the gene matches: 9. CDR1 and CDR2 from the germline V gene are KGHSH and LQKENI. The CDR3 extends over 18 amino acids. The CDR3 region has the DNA TGTGCCAGCTCACCCGGCCTCGGACTAGCGGGGCTCACCGGGGAGCTGTTTTTT. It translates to CASSPGLGLAGLTGELFF.

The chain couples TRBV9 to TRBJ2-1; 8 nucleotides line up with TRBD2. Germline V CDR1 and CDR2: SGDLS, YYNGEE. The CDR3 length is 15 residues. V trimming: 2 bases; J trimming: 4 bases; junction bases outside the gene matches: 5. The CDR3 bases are TGTGCCAGCAGCGTTAGCGGGACTATATACAATGAGCAGTTCTTC. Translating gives CASSVSGTIYNEQFF. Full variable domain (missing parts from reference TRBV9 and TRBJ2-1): DSGVTQTPKHLITATGQRVTLRCSPRSGDLSVYWYQQSLDQGLQFLIQYYNGEERAKGNILERFSAQQFPDLHSELNLSSLELGDSALYFCASSVSGTIYNEQFFGPGTRLTVL.